This TCR beta chain was found in a study of blood T cell repertoires in COVID-19. This clone occurred a few times. Original processing methods: Amplification of reference gene primers provided the estimated nucleated cell counts. Using immunoSEQ multiplex PCR, the repertoire was profiled, and TCRdb retains in-frame clones only, with some absent. For V, J and clone size, that table is used; D and trimming come from the DNA. The table lists around 78,000 clones, around 86% of them singletons, with about 30% in the top ten. J gave up 5 bases and V 8 bases, and 7 bases lay outside the gene matches. The CDR3 consists of 13 residues. Germline values: CDR1 LNHDA, CDR2 SQIVND (reference sequence).

The sample consisted of peripheral blood. The clonotype comes from a man aged 50 or older with active or convalescent COVID-19. This rearrangement joins TRBV19 to TRBJ2-7; 9 bases are shared with TRBD1. The CDR3 DNA is TGTGCCAGTTCCTTGGGACAGGGAGACGAGCAGTACTTC. Encoded protein: CASSLGQGDEQYF.